The next 31 T cell receptor beta chains were all read from a single sample in a study of early T cells in non-severe SARS-CoV-2 infection. Via MiXCR, TCRdb re-called the 5' RACE reads, giving one row per CDR3 protein. The sample has around 76,000 distinct CDR3 sequences, approximately 10% seen once. The sample taken for sequencing was whole blood. The source is an adult who was a healthcare worker with PCR-confirmed SARS-CoV-2 infection or an uninfected control (not recorded which).

This clonotype appeared many times. V gene TRBV11-2 combines with J gene TRBJ1-5; 7 bases fit TRBD1. The CDR3 is made up of 15 amino acids. Unmatched junction bases numbered 5, after V lost 0 bases and J lost 6 bases. Germline V gene data show CDR1 as SGHAT and CDR2 as FQNNGV. The CDR3 loop reads CASSLDRGQTQPQHF. The CDR3 coding sequence is TGTGCCAGCAGCTTAGATAGGGGACAGACTCAGCCCCAGCATTTT.

V gene TRBV11-2 combines with J gene TRBJ1-6; TRBD1 aligns across 9 bases. V shed 6 bases and J 9 bases; nucleotides not matched to a gene: 6. This CDR3 has 14 amino acids. The germline CDR1 and CDR2 sequences are SGHAT and FQNNGV. The CDR3 DNA reads as TGTGCCAGCAGGGAACAGGGGGCGTTTTCACCCCTCCACTTT. Translated: CASREQGAFSPLHF. Filled out from reference TRBV11-2 and TRBJ1-6, the complete variable domain reads EAGVAQSPRYKIIEKRQSVAFWCNPISGHATLYWYQQILGQGPKLLIQFQNNGVVDDSQLPKDRFSAERLKGVDSTLKIQPAKLEDSAVYLCASREQGAFSPLHFGNGTRLTVT.

This clonotype qualifies as medium-sized. The chain employs TRBV29-1 and TRBJ1-4; D remains unclear. CDR3 length equals 13 residues. The V and J ends lost 4 bases and 0 bases respectively, with 6 bases between them. The germline V gene encodes CDR1 SQVTM and CDR2 ANQGSEA. The DNA of the CDR3 is TGCAGCGTTGGGGGATCAACTAATGAAAAACTGTTTTTT. Protein: CSVGGSTNEKLFF.

The V gene is TRBV20-1, the J gene TRBJ2-5, with 7 bases that match TRBD1. This CDR3 is 13 amino acids long. Germline lookup yields CDR1 DFQATT and CDR2 SNEGSKA (reference sequence). Trimming cost V 6 bases and J 4 bases; bases outside gene matches: 8. The CDR3 spells CSATTGAGETQYF. Here the CDR3 DNA reads TGCAGTGCAACTACAGGGGCCGGAGAGACCCAGTACTTC.

Concerning this clonotype itself: This could be a read error, since a much larger clone is one nucleotide away. The rearrangement links TRBV30 to TRBJ1-1, with a tentative D call TRBD1 (5 bases). In germline, CDR1 is GTSNPN, CDR2 SVGIG (reference sequence). V was cut by 0 bases and J by 4 bases, with 12 bases left in between. The CDR3 runs 14 residues. CDR3 bases: TGTGCCTGGAGTGTACGGGGCCTGAGCACTGAAGCTTTCTTT. Its translation: CAWSVRGLSTEAFF.

This clonotype was seen ten or more times. For the CDR3, the DNA is TGTGCCATCAGTGAGTCGGGGGACTCACCCCTCCACTTT. Translating gives CAISESGDSPLHF. J is TRBJ1-6 and V is TRBV10-3; a weak D match, TRBD1 (5 bases). The germline gives CDR1 ENHRY, CDR2 SYGVKD. Trimming cost V 0 bases and J 10 bases, with 7 bases left between them. The CDR3 consists of 13 residues.

The chain links TRBV5-6 to TRBJ2-7; D assignment may be TRBD1 or TRBD2 (6 bases each). The CDR3 sequence is 13 residues long. V was shortened by 4 bases and J by 4 bases, with 12 bases between the two germline ends. Germline CDR1 SGHDT, CDR2 YYEEEE. CDR3 protein: CASSPRGPYEQYF. CDR3 nucleotide sequence: TGTGCCAGCAGCCCCCGGGGGCCTTACGAGCAGTACTTC.

The chain joins TRBV29-1 to TRBJ1-5; no firm D call. This CDR3 spans 11 amino acids. Looked up from germline, CDR1 is SQVTM and CDR2 is ANQGSEA. The V end was cut by 5 bases, the J end by 2 bases, with 4 bases between. The CDR3 sequence: CSVRGNQPQHF. The CDR3 DNA reads as TGCAGCGTTCGGGGCAATCAGCCCCAGCATTTT.

This chain connects TRBV21-1 to TRBJ2-5; the DNA was not used to check the table's D call, TRBD1. TRBV21-1 is assigned pseudogene status. This CDR3 has 14 amino acids. CDR3 coding DNA: TGTGCCAGCAGTACAGGGTATTTCACGGAGACCCAGTACTTC. Translating it yields CASSTGYFTETQYF.

This clonotype was detected ten times or more. V gene TRBV19 combines with J gene TRBJ1-5; D call uncertain. Germline V gene data show CDR1 as LNHDA and CDR2 as SQIVND (reference sequence). This CDR3 comprises 14 residues. V was clipped by 8 bases and J by 2 bases, with 13 bases between them. The CDR3 protein is CASSLGVGNQPQHF. CDR3 DNA sequence: TGTGCCAGTTCGTTGGGCGTTGGCAATCAGCCCCAGCATTTT.

This clonotype was recorded at least ten times. The rearrangement links TRBV6-2 or TRBV6-3 to TRBJ1-3; tentative D call: TRBD1 (5 bases). Germline V gene lookup returns CDR1 MNHEY and CDR2 SVGEGT. This CDR3 spans 16 amino acids. Trimming left V 5 bases short and J 0 bases short, with 14 bases between. The CDR3 DNA reads TGTGCCAGCAGTCCGGGACCCCTGTCCTCTGGAAACACCATATATTTT. Amino acid sequence: CASSPGPLSSGNTIYF.

The chain carries TRBV6-2 or TRBV6-3 and TRBJ2-1; possible D gene TRBD1, 5 bases. Trimming pared 6 bases from V and 0 bases from J, leaving 15 bases between. The germline gives CDR1 MNHEY, CDR2 SVGEGT. This CDR3 is 16 amino acids long. CDR3 sequence reads: CASSKGWGSSYNEQFF. For the CDR3, the DNA is TGTGCCAGCAGCAAGGGGTGGGGTAGCTCCTACAATGAGCAGTTCTTC.

This clonotype was counted at least ten times. J is TRBJ1-2 and V is TRBV12-5; no clear D. Germline V gives CDR1 LGHNT, CDR2 FRNRAP. Trimming left V 9 bases short and J 3 bases short, with 8 bases between. This CDR3 is built from 11 residues. CDR3 loop: CASSQDYGYTF. Here the CDR3 DNA reads TGTGCTAGCTCCCAGGACTATGGCTACACCTTC.

This clonotype was observed many times. J is TRBJ1-2 and V is TRBV29-1; D remains unclear. Trimming took off 6 bases at V and 4 bases at J, with 18 bases between the two ends. Germline V lookup: CDR1 SQVTM, CDR2 ANQGSEA. The CDR3 loop spans 14 amino acids. CDR3 region: CSVDTETVSYGYTF. Written as DNA, the CDR3 is TGCAGCGTCGACACAGAGACTGTAAGCTATGGCTACACCTTC.

The chain carries TRBV6-5 and TRBJ2-7; D gene unclear. The ends were cut back, 2 bases at V and 2 bases at J, with 10 bases in the middle. Per germline, CDR1 MNHEY and CDR2 SVGAGI. The CDR3 is 14 amino acids. CDR3 sequence: CASSYKEGTYEQYF. The DNA for the CDR3 is TGTGCCAGCAGTTACAAGGAAGGAACCTACGAGCAGTACTTC.

With regard to this clonotype: A read error is possible here, since a much larger clone lies one base away. The chain combines TRBV29-1 with TRBJ1-2; D perhaps matches TRBD1 (6 bases). The CDR3 spans 13 residues. The germline V gene has CDR1 SQVTM and CDR2 ANQGSEA. In nucleotides, the CDR3 is TGCAGCGTTGAAACCGACAGGTACTATGGCTACGCCTTC. Amino acid sequence: CSVETDRYYGYAF. Looking up the rest from reference TRBV29-1 and TRBJ1-2 gives the full variable domain: SAVISQKPSRDICQRGTSLTIQCQVDSQVTMMFWYRQQPGQSLTLIATANQGSEATYESGFVIDKFPISRPNLTFSTLTVSNMSPEDSSIYLCSVETDRYYGYAFGSGTRLTVV.

This clonotype was seen a few times. The rearrangement links TRBV6-6 to TRBJ2-5; TRBD2 agrees at 7 bases. The CDR3 runs to 14 residues. The germline gives CDR1 MNHNY, CDR2 SVGAGI (reference sequence). Unmatched junction bases numbered 5, after V lost 2 bases and J lost 5 bases. DNA for the CDR3: TGTGCCAGCAGTTACGGGGGGGGAGTGGAGACCCAGTACTTC. Translation: CASSYGGGVETQYF.

This clonotype was picked up many times. The V call is TRBV2, the J call TRBJ2-6; 10 bases align to TRBD1. The germline V gene encodes CDR1 SNHLY and CDR2 FYNNEI. CDR3 length equals 16 residues. Losses at the gene ends were 6 bases for V and 4 bases for J; bases not matched to a gene: 6. The CDR3, as DNA: TGTGCCAGCAGCGCCGGGACAGGGGTCGGGGCCAACGTCCTGACTTTC. Amino acid sequence: CASSAGTGVGANVLTF.

This clonotype was counted many times. The genes are TRBV7-3 and TRBJ2-3, with D perhaps TRBD2 (5 bases). Trimming took 3 bases from V and 9 from J, leaving 16 bases between them. This CDR3 has 14 residues. Germline V gene lookup returns CDR1 SGHTA and CDR2 FQGTGA. Here the CDR3 reads CASSLDSSAATQYF. CDR3 coding DNA: TGTGCCAGCAGCTTGGACTCGTCTGCCGCGACGCAGTATTTT.

V usage is TRBV14 and J usage is TRBJ2-1; 11 bases fit TRBD1. The V gene end was trimmed by 0 bases and the J gene end by 8 bases; junction bases not matched to a gene: 9. The CDR3 is 17 residues long. Germline V gene lookup returns CDR1 SGHDN and CDR2 FVKESK. As DNA, the CDR3 is TGTGCCAGCAGCCAAGAAGGTCGGGACAGGGGGGTCGATGAGCAGTTCTTC. Amino acid sequence: CASSQEGRDRGVDEQFF.

In this sample, this clonotype turned up a few times. The V and J genes are TRBV6-5 and TRBJ2-5, with TRBD1 matching over 9 bases. The germline V gene has CDR1 MNHEY and CDR2 SVGAGI. V gave up 6 bases and J gave up 5 bases; unmatched junction bases: 10. The CDR3 runs 15 residues. This chain's CDR3 is CASRRQTGGRETQYF. CDR3 DNA: TGTGCCAGCAGGAGACAAACAGGGGGCAGGGAGACCCAGTACTTC.

This clonotype was detected a few times. The rearrangement joins TRBV19 to TRBJ2-1; 12 bases map to TRBD2. V lost 1 base, J lost 7 bases, and 5 bases stayed unmatched. CDR3 length equals 16 residues. Germline CDR1 LNHDA, CDR2 SQIVND (reference sequence). CDR3 loop: CASSIGGLAGGNEQFF. The CDR3 region has the DNA TGTGCCAGTAGTATAGGAGGCCTAGCGGGGGGGAATGAGCAGTTCTTC. The full variable domain, completed using reference TRBV19 and TRBJ2-1, is DGGITQSPKYLFRKEGQNVTLSCEQNLNHDAMYWYRQDPGQGLRLIYYSQIVNDFQKGDIAEGYSVSREKKESFPLTVTSAQKNPTAFYLCASSIGGLAGGNEQFFGPGTRLTVL.

Judged by abundance, this clonotype is large. The gene calls are TRBV6-6 and TRBJ2-5, with TRBD2 identical over 10 bases. The germline gives CDR1 MNHNY, CDR2 SVGAGI (reference sequence). CDR3 length: 16 amino acids. V shed 2 bases, J shed 5 bases, and the junction held 8 bases outside the gene matches. CDR3 loop: CASSYVRTSGGETQYF. DNA of the CDR3: TGTGCCAGCAGTTACGTAAGGACTAGCGGAGGCGAGACCCAGTACTTC.

The gene calls are TRBV20-1 and TRBJ2-1; 8 bases map to TRBD1. Per the germline V gene, CDR1 is DFQATT and CDR2 is SNEGSKA (reference sequence). Trimming removed 0 bases from V and 5 bases from J; junction bases left unmatched: 9. The CDR3 sequence is 16 residues long. The DNA for the CDR3 is TGCAGTGCTAGAGATTCGCCAGGGGGCCTAGACAATGAGCAGTTCTTC. Translation gives CSARDSPGGLDNEQFF.

This clonotype was seen ten or more times. The chain has TRBV7-6 and TRBJ1-3, with 8 bases aligning to TRBD1. J was trimmed by 2 bases and V by 2 bases; bases with no gene match: 5. The CDR3 length is 16 residues. Germline CDR1 is SGHVS and CDR2 is FNYEAQ. CDR3 region: CASSLIQGAAGNTIYF. The CDR3 DNA sequence: TGTGCCAGCAGCTTAATTCAGGGGGCGGCTGGAAACACCATATATTTT.

This chain uses TRBV7-2 with TRBJ2-7; D ambiguous. This CDR3 comprises 14 residues. Germline loops: CDR1 SGHTA, CDR2 FQGNSA. V shed 8 bases and J shed 0 bases, with 14 bases lying between them. CDR3 loop: CASQRTRSSYEQYF. The CDR3 region has the DNA TGTGCCAGCCAAAGAACCAGAAGCTCCTACGAGCAGTACTTC.

V is TRBV5-6 and J is TRBJ1-4; D is undetermined. Germline loops: CDR1 SGHDT, CDR2 YYEEEE. This CDR3 spans 14 amino acids. V gave up 1 base and J gave up 3 bases, with 7 bases separating them. This CDR3 reads CASSLFSANEKLFF. CDR3 coding DNA: TGTGCCAGCAGCTTGTTCAGTGCTAATGAAAAACTGTTTTTT.

This clonotype was picked up a small number of times. This chain uses TRBV27 with TRBJ2-7, with 8 bases fitting TRBD1. V lost 1 base and J lost 2; bases outside the gene matches: 4. CDR1 is MNHEY and CDR2 is SMNVEV in the germline V gene (reference sequence). This CDR3 is built from 15 residues. The CDR3, as DNA: TGTGCCAGCAGTTTATTAGGCAGGGGGCCCTACGAGCAGTACTTC. Translation gives CASSLLGRGPYEQYF.

The chain is built from TRBV20-1 and TRBJ2-3; 10 nucleotides line up with TRBD2. This CDR3 has 18 residues. With 3 bases clipped from V and 0 bases from J, the junction kept 12 bases outside the gene matches. The germline CDR1 and CDR2 sequences are DFQATT and SNEGSKA (reference sequence). The CDR3 protein is CSASTSGGVIPSTDTQYF. The CDR3 DNA is TGCAGTGCTAGTACGAGCGGGGGGGTAATTCCTAGCACAGATACGCAGTATTTT.

The genes are TRBV6-4 and TRBJ2-2; 11 nucleotides match TRBD1. The CDR3 loop spans 14 amino acids. Germline values: CDR1 MRHNA, CDR2 SNTAGT. V lost 6 bases, J lost 3 bases, and 0 bases stayed unmatched. Here the CDR3 DNA reads TGTGCCAGCAGGGGACAGGGGGACACCGGGGAGCTGTTTTTT. This encodes CASRGQGDTGELFF.

Ten or more counts support this clonotype. The rearrangement joins TRBV3-1 to TRBJ2-1, with D maybe TRBD1 (6 bases). CDR3 length equals 13 residues. CDR1 LGHDT and CDR2 YNNKEL come from the germline V gene (reference sequence). The V end lost 4 bases, the J end lost 7 bases, and 11 bases lay between the germline ends. CDR3: CASSRGQPNEQFF. The CDR3 region has the DNA TGTGCCAGCAGCCGCGGACAGCCAAATGAGCAGTTCTTC.